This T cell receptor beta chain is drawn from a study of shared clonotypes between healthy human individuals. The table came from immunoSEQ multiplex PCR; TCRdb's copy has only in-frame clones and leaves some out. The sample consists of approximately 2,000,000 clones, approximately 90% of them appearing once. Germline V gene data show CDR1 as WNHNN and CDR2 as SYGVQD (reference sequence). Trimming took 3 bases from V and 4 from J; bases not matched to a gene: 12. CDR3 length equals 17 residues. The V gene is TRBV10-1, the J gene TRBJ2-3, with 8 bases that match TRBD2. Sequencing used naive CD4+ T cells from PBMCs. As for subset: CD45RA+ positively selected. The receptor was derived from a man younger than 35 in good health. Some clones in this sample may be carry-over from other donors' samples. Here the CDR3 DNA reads TGCGCCAGCAGTGACGGCTCGGGACTAGGGCCCGCAGATACGCAGTATTTT. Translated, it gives CASSDGSGLGPADTQYF.